This T cell receptor (beta chain) came from a study of blood T cell repertoires in COVID-19. Across the whole study: The United States, Italy and Spain supplied acute and convalescent COVID-19 samples. T cells, B-cell-depleted T cells, or PBMCs provided the cDNA or gDNA that served as material.

In the source study's methods: Estimates of nucleated cell counts were drawn from the amplification of reference gene primers. Here immunoSEQ multiplex PCR was the method, and the copy in TCRdb shows in-frame clones only, minus some. V and J calls and clone size are those listed in that table; D and trimming were worked out from the DNA. The table records 200,000 to 250,000 clones, approximately 80% of them present only once. As concerns this clone: This specimen includes other DNA sequences encoding the same CDR3.

V gave up 0 bases and J gave up 4 bases; unmatched junction bases: 3. Germline CDR1 reads SGHRS; CDR2 reads YFSETQ. This CDR3 has 14 residues. The chain combines TRBV5-1 with TRBJ2-5, with 7 bases fitting TRBD1. The sequenced sample consisted of peripheral blood. This TCR came from a human donor in a cohort sampled during active COVID-19. The CDR3 coding sequence is TGCGCCAGCAGCTTGGATAGGGGGCGAGAGACCCAGTACTTC. As protein: CASSLDRGRETQYF.